One sample yielded the 10 T cell receptor beta chains listed below, sequenced in a study of CD8+CD57+ T cells in acquired aplastic anemia (dated by TCRdb to 2017 to 2018). Flow cytometry had shown CD8+CD57+ cell expansion in the patients selected for sequencing. TCRdb lists the instrument as Illumina HiSeq 2000. Profiling of TCR beta VDJ combinations and CDR3 sequences used genomic DNA as the template. TCRdb trimmed the raw reads at Q25, called clones with MiXCR and kept productive beta chains. For every CDR3 protein sequence, its rows merge into one entry that carries the most common genes and DNA. Recorded for this sample are around 150,000 distinct CDR3 sequences; around 48% of them occurred a single time. Of the sample, approximately 3% falls within the top ten clones. The sequencing sample was made of sorted CD4+, CD8+, or CD8+CD57+ T cells (not recorded which) from PBMCs. Receptor source: a human donor with aplastic anemia.

The gene calls are TRBV5-1 and TRBJ2-7, with 7 bases fitting TRBD1. J was trimmed by 2 bases and V by 1 base; bases with no gene match: 6. CDR1 is SGHRS, CDR2 YFSETQ, per germline. The CDR3 loop spans 15 amino acids. CDR3 region: CASSLRGTAAYEQYF. DNA for the CDR3: TGCGCCAGCAGCTTGAGAGGGACAGCGGCCTACGAGCAGTACTTC.

This clonotype was seen at least ten times. The chain carries TRBV7-2 and TRBJ1-1, with 8 bases identical to TRBD1. The germline gives CDR1 SGHTA, CDR2 FQGNSA. Germline trimming cut 5 bases from V and 7 bases from J; bases unmatched to any gene: 6. The CDR3 is made up of 13 amino acids. The CDR3 bases are TGTGCCAGCAGCCCTGGACAGGGAGATGAAGCTTTCTTT. Its translation: CASSPGQGDEAFF.

The V call is TRBV7-9, the J call TRBJ1-4; D unclear. The last part of the DNA fits TRBJ2-2 better; the J call may be wrong. Germline CDR1 and CDR2: SEHNR and FQNEAQ (reference sequence). The CDR3 covers 11 residues. The CDR3 protein is CASSLSSELFF. CDR3 DNA sequence: TGTGCCAGCAGCTTATCATCGGAGCTGTTTTTT.

Many counts were recorded for this clonotype. This chain connects TRBV5-1 to TRBJ2-1, with D perhaps matching TRBD1 (6 bases). Between the trimmed V and J ends, which lost 3 bases and 5 bases, there was a span of 12 bases. This CDR3 has 14 amino acids. Germline-derived CDR1 and CDR2 are SGHRS and YFSETQ. DNA of the CDR3: TGCGCCAGCAGCTCAGGGGATACAAACAATGAGCAGTTCTTC. Translated, it gives CASSSGDTNNEQFF.

This clonotype occurred a few times. CDR3 in DNA: TGTGCCACCAGCAGAGATCTTCAGGGCCACGAGCAGTACTTC. This encodes CATSRDLQGHEQYF. The V and J genes are TRBV15 and TRBJ2-7, with D possibly being TRBD1 (5 bases). Germline loops: CDR1 LNHNV, CDR2 YYDKDF (reference sequence). The CDR3 is made up of 14 amino acids. The V end lost 0 bases, the J end lost 5 bases, and 11 bases lay between the germline ends.

CDR3 in amino acids: CASSFRQGARTEAFF. The CDR3 coding sequence is TGTGCCAGTAGTTTTAGACAGGGAGCGAGGACTGAAGCTTTCTTT. The rearrangement links TRBV19 to TRBJ1-1, with 7 bases matching TRBD1. V lost 5 bases to trimming and J lost 5 bases; unmatched junction nucleotides: 11. Germline V gene sequence: CDR1 LNHDA, CDR2 SQIVND (reference sequence). This CDR3 is built from 15 residues.

Many counts were recorded for this clonotype. The chain has TRBV15 and TRBJ1-5; D perhaps matches TRBD1 (6 bases). Germline loops: CDR1 LNHNV, CDR2 YYDKDF (reference sequence). The CDR3 consists of 16 residues. V lost 4 bases, J lost 6 bases, and 19 bases lay in between. CDR3 in DNA: TGTGCCACCAGCATCAATTCGGGGGCCCGAGGTCAGCCCCAGCATTTT. Its protein product is CATSINSGARGQPQHF.

This clonotype was recorded at least ten times. The CDR3 here is CASSRLSGQGNGTGELFF. The CDR3 region has the DNA TGTGCCAGTAGTAGACTATCGGGACAGGGCAACGGCACCGGGGAGCTGTTTTTT. The V gene is TRBV19, the J gene TRBJ2-2; TRBD1 matches at 9 bases. Per germline, CDR1 LNHDA and CDR2 SQIVND (reference sequence). The V segment lost 4 bases and the J segment 4 bases; nucleotides outside the gene matches: 13. CDR3 length: 18 amino acids.

This clonotype was observed a handful of times. The J gene is TRBJ2-5, the V gene TRBV7-2; D remains unclear. The V gene's germline CDR1 is SGHTA and CDR2 FQGNSA. V lost 5 bases to trimming and J lost 4 bases, with 20 bases between them. This CDR3 has 16 residues. The CDR3 coding sequence is TGTGCCAGCAGCCTACGGACCCCCTTCTCGGGAGAGACCCAGTACTTC. Encoded protein: CASSLRTPFSGETQYF.

The J gene is TRBJ2-3, the V gene TRBV19; D call uncertain. V was shortened by 1 base and J by 6 bases, with 11 bases between the two germline ends. Germline assignment: CDR1 LNHDA and CDR2 SQIVND (reference sequence). The CDR3 covers 14 residues. The CDR3 bases are TGTGCCAGTAGTATAGTTGGCGGACCCGATACGCAGTATTTT. Translating gives CASSIVGGPDTQYF.